Reported below is one TCR beta chain. The antigen remains unidentified. From the RT-PCR reads, TCRdb called clonotypes with MiXCR, one entry per CDR3 protein. The table has 700,000 to 900,000 distinct CDR3 sequences, 21% seen once. The data derive from a study of response to subunit inactivated influenza vaccine. The CDR3 spans 13 residues. In germline, CDR1 is SQVTM, CDR2 ANQGSEA. The ends lost 5 bases at V and 0 bases at J; junction bases unmatched: 1. Regarding the study as a whole: Researchers suggested that each seasonal influenza vaccination recruits few new T cells.

This rearrangement joins TRBV29-1 to TRBJ2-1; 7 nucleotides align to TRBD2. The source was PBMCs from blood, collected roughly 5 days after vaccination. This sequence originates from a man in his forties or fifties who received an inactivated influenza vaccine. The CDR3 bases are TGCAGCGTTTGGGGGGGCTCCTACAATGAGCAGTTCTTC. The encoded protein is CSVWGGSYNEQFF.